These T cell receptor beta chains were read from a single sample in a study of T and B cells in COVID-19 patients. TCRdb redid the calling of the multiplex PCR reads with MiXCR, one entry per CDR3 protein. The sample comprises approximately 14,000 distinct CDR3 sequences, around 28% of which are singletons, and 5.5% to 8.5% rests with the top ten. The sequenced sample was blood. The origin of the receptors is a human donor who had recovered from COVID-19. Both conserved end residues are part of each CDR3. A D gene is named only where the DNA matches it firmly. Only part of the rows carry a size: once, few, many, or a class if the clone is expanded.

CDR3nt: TGTGCCAGCAGTGGGGGACAGATCTACGAGCAGTACTTC
CDR3aa: CASSGGQIYEQYF
j_gene: TRBJ2-7
abundance: -
d_gene: TRBD1
v_gene: TRBV13

CDR3nt: TGTGCCAGCTCGCCCCAGGGTCCCCCACAAGAGACCCAGTACTTC
CDR3aa: CASSPQGPPQETQYF
j_gene: TRBJ2-5
abundance: few
d_gene: -
v_gene: TRBV18

CDR3nt: TGTGCCAGCAGCAACGACAGGTTCTACGAGCAGTACTTC
CDR3aa: CASSNDRFYEQYF
j_gene: TRBJ2-7
abundance: medium-sized
d_gene: -
v_gene: TRBV5-5

CDR3nt: TGCAGCGTACCGGGACTAGCGGGAATCTACAATGAGCAGTTCTTC
CDR3aa: CSVPGLAGIYNEQFF
j_gene: TRBJ2-1
abundance: -
d_gene: TRBD2
v_gene: TRBV29-1

CDR3nt: TGTGCCAGCAGTTACAGGGGGTTAACCTACGAGCAGTACTTC
CDR3aa: CASSYRGLTYEQYF
j_gene: TRBJ2-7
abundance: few
d_gene: -
v_gene: TRBV6-2/TRBV6-3

CDR3nt: TGTGCCAGCAGCCCTGGGACAGATTACGAGCAGTACTTC
CDR3aa: CASSPGTDYEQYF
j_gene: TRBJ2-7
abundance: few
d_gene: TRBD1
v_gene: TRBV12-3/TRBV12-4

CDR3nt: TGTGCCAGTAGGGGCCTAGGGATGGAAGGCGAGCAGTACTTC
CDR3aa: CASRGLGMEGEQYF
j_gene: TRBJ2-7
abundance: medium-sized
d_gene: -
v_gene: TRBV19

CDR3nt: TGTGCCAGTAGCCGGGTCAGGGTAAACACCATATATTTT
CDR3aa: CASSRVRVNTIYF
j_gene: TRBJ1-3
abundance: -
d_gene: -
v_gene: TRBV19

CDR3nt: TGTGCCAGCAGTCCCGGGGAGTCGGGGGCCGATACGCAGTATTTT
CDR3aa: CASSPGESGADTQYF
j_gene: TRBJ2-3
abundance: medium-sized
d_gene: -
v_gene: TRBV6-5

CDR3nt: TGTGCCAGTAGTATTCCCCTGAATTGGAGGCAAGATCAGCCCCAGCATTTT
CDR3aa: CASSIPLNWRQDQPQHF
j_gene: TRBJ1-5
abundance: -
d_gene: -
v_gene: TRBV19

CDR3nt: TGTGCCAGCTCACCTTCTAGCGGGAGTGGCAATGAGCAGTTCTTC
CDR3aa: CASSPSSGSGNEQFF
j_gene: TRBJ2-1
abundance: few
d_gene: TRBD2
v_gene: TRBV18

CDR3nt: TGTGCCAGCAGGACAGGGGAATCCTACGAGCAGTACTTC
CDR3aa: CASRTGESYEQYF
j_gene: TRBJ2-7
abundance: -
d_gene: TRBD1
v_gene: TRBV6-2/TRBV6-3

CDR3nt: TGTGCCAGCAGTTTCGGACAGGGACGGACTGAAGCTTTCTTT
CDR3aa: CASSFGQGRTEAFF
j_gene: TRBJ1-1
abundance: -
d_gene: TRBD1
v_gene: TRBV12-3/TRBV12-4

CDR3nt: TGCGCCAGCAGCTTGAGGGACAGGGGGCCCTACGAGCAGTACTTC
CDR3aa: CASSLRDRGPYEQYF
j_gene: TRBJ2-7
abundance: few
d_gene: TRBD1
v_gene: TRBV5-1

CDR3nt: TGTGCCAGCAGTTCCGGGACTTTTCTCGGGGAGCTGTTTTTT
CDR3aa: CASSSGTFLGELFF
j_gene: TRBJ2-2
abundance: -
d_gene: -
v_gene: TRBV27

CDR3nt: TGTGCCACCAGCAGGGACCCGAGGTTGGACTCCGACACCGGGGAGCTGTTTTTT
CDR3aa: CATSRDPRLDSDTGELFF
j_gene: TRBJ2-2
abundance: medium-sized
d_gene: -
v_gene: TRBV15

CDR3nt: TGTGCCAGCAGTTACGGGGGGCTCTATTCACCCCTCCACTTT
CDR3aa: CASSYGGLYSPLHF
j_gene: TRBJ1-6
abundance: -
d_gene: -
v_gene: TRBV6-2/TRBV6-3

CDR3nt: TGTGCCAGCAGCTTAGACCAACTCCCAGATACGCAGTATTTT
CDR3aa: CASSLDQLPDTQYF
j_gene: TRBJ2-3
abundance: -
d_gene: -
v_gene: TRBV7-2

CDR3nt: TGTGCCAGCAGCTTGCGGGGACAGCCCTATGGCTACACCTTC
CDR3aa: CASSLRGQPYGYTF
j_gene: TRBJ1-2
abundance: -
d_gene: TRBD1
v_gene: TRBV5-6

CDR3nt: TGTGCCAGTAGTATCACAGGGGTCCAGCCCCAGCATTTT
CDR3aa: CASSITGVQPQHF
j_gene: TRBJ1-5
abundance: few
d_gene: TRBD1
v_gene: TRBV19

CDR3nt: TGTGCCAGCAGCAAAGATCGGGGGGGTCAAGAGACCCAGTACTTC
CDR3aa: CASSKDRGGQETQYF
j_gene: TRBJ2-5
abundance: -
d_gene: TRBD2
v_gene: TRBV7-9

CDR3nt: TGTGCCAGCAGCCCACTGAACACTGAAGCTTTCTTT
CDR3aa: CASSPLNTEAFF
j_gene: TRBJ1-1
abundance: -
d_gene: -
v_gene: TRBV6-2/TRBV6-3

CDR3nt: TGTGCCAGCAGCTCCCTACTGGGCTACGAGCAGTACTTC
CDR3aa: CASSSLLGYEQYF
j_gene: TRBJ2-7
abundance: medium-sized
d_gene: -
v_gene: TRBV11-1

CDR3nt: TGTGCCAGCTCATCGGACACGGGGTCCTACAATGAGCAGTTCTTC
CDR3aa: CASSSDTGSYNEQFF
j_gene: TRBJ2-1
abundance: medium-sized
d_gene: -
v_gene: TRBV18

CDR3nt: TGTGCCAGCAGGCCGACAGGGTGGGGCAATCAGCCCCAGCATTTT
CDR3aa: CASRPTGWGNQPQHF
j_gene: TRBJ1-5
abundance: -
d_gene: TRBD1
v_gene: TRBV6-5

CDR3nt: TGTGCCAGCAGTTTAAAGGGATATGAAAAACTGTTTTTT
CDR3aa: CASSLKGYEKLFF
j_gene: TRBJ1-4
abundance: -
d_gene: -
v_gene: TRBV12-3/TRBV12-4